One sample yielded the 15 T cell receptor beta chains listed below, sequenced in a study of cytomegalovirus exposure and HLA in healthy donors. In the PCR, 60 Vbeta and 13 Jbeta primers were used. Method: immunoSEQ multiplex PCR; TCRdb's copy keeps in-frame clones and lacks some. The profile shows about 140,000 clones, approximately 80% of them singletons. The sequenced sample was PBMCs. The receptors originated from a man in his fifties in good health and CMV-seronegative.

V gene TRBV9 combines with J gene TRBJ2-3, with D possibly TRBD2 on 6 matching bases. Germline assignment: CDR1 SGDLS and CDR2 YYNGEE. CDR3 length: 15 amino acids. V lost 4 bases and J lost 2, with 14 bases in between. This CDR3 is CASSSWTNPTDTQYF. The CDR3 region has the DNA TGTGCCAGCAGCTCTTGGACTAACCCCACAGATACGCAGTATTTT. Full variable domain (outside the CDR3, taken from reference TRBV9 and TRBJ2-3): DSGVTQTPKHLITATGQRVTLRCSPRSGDLSVYWYQQSLDQGLQFLIQYYNGEERAKGNILERFSAQQFPDLHSELNLSSLELGDSALYFCASSSWTNPTDTQYFGPGTRLTVL.

The chain is built from TRBV7-9 and TRBJ2-7; TRBD1 matches at 7 bases. Looked up from germline, CDR1 is SEHNR and CDR2 is FQNEAQ (reference sequence). Germline trimming cut 5 bases from V and 3 bases from J; bases unmatched to any gene: 7. This CDR3 is built from 14 residues. The CDR3 DNA is TGTGCCAGCAGCGAAGGGACAGCGCTCTACGAGCAGTACTTC. It codes for CASSEGTALYEQYF.

CDR3 DNA: TGTGCCAGCAGCAATCAGGACAGGAGGAACACTGAAGCTTTCTTT. Amino acid sequence: CASSNQDRRNTEAFF. The V and J genes are TRBV7-8 and TRBJ1-1; 7 positions agree with TRBD1. This CDR3 has 15 amino acids. Per the germline V gene, CDR1 is SGHVS and CDR2 is FQNEAQ. V shed 5 bases, J shed 1 base, and the junction held 7 bases outside the gene matches. The variable domain in full, completed from reference TRBV7-8 and TRBJ1-1, reads GAGVSQSPRYKVAKRGQDVALRCDPISGHVSLFWYQQALGQGPEFLTYFQNEAQLDKSGLPSDRFFAERPEGSVSTLKIQRTQQEDSAVYLCASSNQDRRNTEAFFGQGTRLTVV.

The chain has TRBV30 and TRBJ2-5; 7 nucleotides line up with TRBD1. Germline V gene lookup returns CDR1 GTSNPN and CDR2 SVGIG (reference sequence). The junction had 5 bases not matched to a gene; V was cut back by 0 bases and J by 4 bases. This CDR3 comprises 14 residues. CDR3 in DNA: TGTGCCTGGAGTGTAGGGGGCAGTCGAGAGACCCAGTACTTC. This encodes CAWSVGGSRETQYF.

This sequence joins TRBV30 and TRBJ2-7; 13 bases map to TRBD2. After removal of 4 bases from V and 6 bases from J, the junction contained 9 bases not matched to a gene. Germline V gives CDR1 GTSNPN, CDR2 SVGIG (reference sequence). There are 15 residues in the CDR3. CDR3 sequence reads: CAWNILAGGPSEQYF. CDR3 DNA sequence: TGTGCCTGGAACATACTAGCGGGAGGGCCCTCCGAGCAGTACTTC.

J is TRBJ2-1 and V is TRBV30, with 7 bases matching TRBD2. There are 13 residues in the CDR3. Unmatched junction bases numbered 4, after V lost 3 bases and J lost 5 bases. Germline-derived CDR1 and CDR2 are GTSNPN and SVGIG (reference sequence). As DNA, the CDR3 is TGTGCCTGGAGCGGGGGGATAAACAATGAGCAGTTCTTC. This gives the protein CAWSGGINNEQFF.

J is TRBJ1-4 and V is TRBV5-6, with no clear D. Trimming stripped 4 bases from V and 6 bases from J, with 16 bases between. The CDR3 has 15 residues. Looked up from germline, CDR1 is SGHDT and CDR2 is YYEEEE. In DNA form, the CDR3 reads TGTGCCAGCAGCCGGAGACTCTCTCCGGATGAAAAACTGTTTTTT. This sequence encodes CASSRRLSPDEKLFF.

This chain uses TRBV5-1 with TRBJ2-2, with 8 bases fitting TRBD2. J gave up 6 bases and V 3 bases, and 13 bases lay outside the gene matches. This CDR3 is 17 amino acids long. CDR1 and CDR2 (germline): SGHRS, YFSETQ. The CDR3 is CASSSSAGVLSAGELFF. The CDR3 DNA reads as TGCGCCAGCAGCTCCTCAGCGGGGGTCCTGTCGGCCGGGGAGCTGTTTTTT. Full variable domain (outside the CDR3, taken from reference TRBV5-1 and TRBJ2-2): KAGVTQTPRYLIKTRGQQVTLSCSPISGHRSVSWYQQTPGQGLQFLFEYFSETQRNKGNFPGRFSGRQFSNSRSEMNVSTLELGDSALYLCASSSSAGVLSAGELFFGEGSRLTVL.

This clone has just one count. The chain recombines TRBV7-2 with TRBJ2-5, with 7 bases identical to TRBD2. The CDR3 sequence is 14 residues long. The V gene's germline CDR1 is SGHTA and CDR2 FQGNSA. V shed 3 bases and J 3 bases; nucleotides not matched to a gene: 4. The CDR3, as DNA: TGTGCCAGCAGCTTGGGGGGGATGAAAGAGACCCAGTACTTC. Residues: CASSLGGMKETQYF.

The chain employs TRBV7-9 and TRBJ1-1, with D possibly being TRBD1 (6 bases). The CDR3 is made up of 13 amino acids. CDR1 SEHNR and CDR2 FQNEAQ come from the germline V gene (reference sequence). Trimming removed 7 bases at V and 3 bases at J, with 12 bases between. CDR3 sequence (DNA): TGTGCCAGCACTCAAGGGGGGGACACTGAAGCTTTCTTT. As protein: CASTQGGDTEAFF.

Note on this clone: The sample carries other DNA sequences with the same CDR3. The chain couples TRBV5-1 to TRBJ2-2, with a weak D call TRBD1 (6 bases). Germline CDR1 is SGHRS and CDR2 is YFSETQ. With 4 bases removed from V and 1 base from J, the gap between germline ends came to 11 bases. This CDR3 has 15 residues. The CDR3, as DNA: TGCGCCAGCAGCCTCGGACAGAGGAACACCGGGGAGCTGTTTTTT. Translated, it gives CASSLGQRNTGELFF.

The chain links TRBV5-6 to TRBJ2-3; 8 positions match TRBD2. This CDR3 is 15 amino acids long. The ends lost 2 bases at V and 3 bases at J; junction bases unmatched: 5. Germline CDR1 is SGHDT and CDR2 is YYEEEE. As DNA, the CDR3 is TGTGCCAGCAGCTTAACAGCGGGAGTAACAGATACGCAGTATTTT. It yields the protein CASSLTAGVTDTQYF.

This chain joins TRBV5-1 and TRBJ2-3; possible D gene TRBD2, 6 bases. The CDR3 covers 15 residues. V lost 4 bases to trimming and J lost 0 bases, with 12 bases between them. In germline, CDR1 is SGHRS, CDR2 YFSETQ. The CDR3 DNA follows: TGCGCCAGCAGCCCCGCGGGGCTTAGCACAGATACGCAGTATTTT. This translates into CASSPAGLSTDTQYF.

Details on this clone: At the DNA level, this CDR3 is encoded by other sequences in the same sample as well. This sequence joins TRBV5-1 and TRBJ1-1; D may be TRBD1 (6 bases). CDR3 length equals 13 residues. Germline-derived CDR1 and CDR2 are SGHRS and YFSETQ. The germline V and J ends were trimmed by 2 bases and 4 bases, with 9 bases remaining between them. CDR3 coding DNA: TGCGCCAGCAGCTTTAACAGGGCCACTGAAGCTTTCTTT. Its protein product is CASSFNRATEAFF.

The chain has TRBV5-1 and TRBJ1-1, with 11 positions matching TRBD1. Trimming at V came to 3 bases and at J to 8 bases, leaving 12 bases not matched to a gene. Per germline, CDR1 SGHRS and CDR2 YFSETQ. CDR3 length: 16 amino acids. In DNA form, the CDR3 reads TGCGCCAGCAGCTCAACGGGGACAGGGGGACAACCGGAAGCTTTCTTT. It translates to CASSSTGTGGQPEAFF.